The sample holds a few counts of the clone carrying this TCR beta chain. Its antigen remains unknown. Stated treatment: approximately 9-day PBMC culture with coronavirus spike peptide pools or control peptides (ViraFEST assay). V lost 3 bases to trimming and J lost 3 bases; unmatched junction nucleotides: 3. This CDR3 spans 14 amino acids. Germline CDR1 is DFQATT and CDR2 is SNEGSKA (reference sequence). The sample belongs to a study of vaccination and CD4 T cells after COVID-19. Study in general: Six males and four females constituted the convalescent cohort, two of whom were Hispanic. There were two doses of either BNT162b2 or mRNA-1273 vaccine given to participants.

Oncomine TCR Beta short-read sequencing was applied to DNA from cultured CD4+ T cells. TCRdb independently ran MiXCR on the PCR reads; one entry per CDR3 protein. The sample has 12,000 to 15,000 distinct CDR3 sequences, 27% seen once; the top ten hold around 8%. The source of this sequence is a human donor who had recovered from COVID-19. This rearrangement joins TRBV20-1 to TRBJ2-3; 10 bases are a match to TRBD2. The sequenced sample consisted of CD4+ T cells from blood, cultured in vitro. This chain's CDR3 is CSASTSGVTDTQYF. DNA of the CDR3: TGCAGTGCTAGCACTAGCGGGGTGACAGATACGCAGTATTTT.